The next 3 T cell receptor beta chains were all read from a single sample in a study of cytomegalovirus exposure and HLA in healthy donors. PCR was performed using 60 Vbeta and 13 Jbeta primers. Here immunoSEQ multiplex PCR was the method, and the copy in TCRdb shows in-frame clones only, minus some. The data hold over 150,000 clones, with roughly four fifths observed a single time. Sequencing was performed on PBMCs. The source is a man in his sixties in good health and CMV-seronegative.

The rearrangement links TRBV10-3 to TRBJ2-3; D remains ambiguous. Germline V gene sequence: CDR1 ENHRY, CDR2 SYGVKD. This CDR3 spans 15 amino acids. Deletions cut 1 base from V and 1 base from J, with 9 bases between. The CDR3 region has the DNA TGTGCCATCAGTGAGTATCTAGTCCGCACAGATACGCAGTATTTT. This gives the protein CAISEYLVRTDTQYF.

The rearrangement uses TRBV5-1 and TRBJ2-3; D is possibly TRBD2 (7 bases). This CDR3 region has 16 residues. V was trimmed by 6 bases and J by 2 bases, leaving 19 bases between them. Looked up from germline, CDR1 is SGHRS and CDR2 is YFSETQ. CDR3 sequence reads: CASNFGRGGTTDTQYF. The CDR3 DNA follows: TGCGCCAGCAACTTTGGGAGGGGGGGGACCACAGATACGCAGTATTTT.

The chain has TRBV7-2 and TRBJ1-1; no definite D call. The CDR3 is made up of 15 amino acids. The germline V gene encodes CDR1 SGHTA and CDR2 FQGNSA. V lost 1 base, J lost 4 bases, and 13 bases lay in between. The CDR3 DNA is TGTGCCAGCAGCTTAGTTACCAATTCGGGCACTGAAGCTTTCTTT. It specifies CASSLVTNSGTEAFF.